Each of the 14 T cell receptor beta chains below was sequenced from the same sample in a study of lymphopenia after photon versus proton radiotherapy. Data came from immunoSEQ multiplex PCR; TCRdb stores just in-frame clones and leaves some out. The table lists tens of thousands of clones, just over 85% of them singletons. The source was peripheral blood, collected from a patient treated with proton-based radiotherapy. Receptors were obtained from a woman in her 70s with pancreatic cancer. Some clones in this sample may be carry-over from other donors' samples.

The CDR3 DNA reads as TGTGCCAGCAGCTTAGACAGGGTGAACACCGGGGAGCTGTTTTTT. It specifies CASSLDRVNTGELFF. V usage is TRBV7-6 and J usage is TRBJ2-2; TRBD1 might be the D (6 bases). Germline V CDR1 and CDR2: SGHVS, FNYEAQ. The germline V and J ends were trimmed by 1 base and 1 base, with 7 bases remaining between them. This CDR3 comprises 15 residues.

This chain uses TRBV9 with TRBJ2-1, with a weak D call TRBD1 (6 bases). Trimming took 0 bases from V and 3 from J, leaving 10 bases between them. This CDR3 comprises 15 residues. Germline V gene sequence: CDR1 SGDLS, CDR2 YYNGEE. DNA of the CDR3: TGTGCCAGCAGCGTAGGAGGGGGAGACTACAATGAGCAGTTCTTC. Its protein product is CASSVGGGDYNEQFF.

This chain uses TRBV18 with TRBJ2-3, with D hard to call. Trimming shortened V by 3 bases and J by 1 base, and 8 bases separated the two germline ends. Germline V gene data show CDR1 as KGHSH and CDR2 as LQKENI. This CDR3 has 14 amino acids. The CDR3 is CASSPGGGTDTQYF. CDR3 DNA sequence: TGTGCCAGCTCACCGGGTGGGGGCACAGATACGCAGTATTTT.

The chain links TRBV28 to TRBJ2-7; the D gene could be TRBD1 or TRBD2 (7 bases each). The CDR3 consists of 15 residues. Germline V gene lookup returns CDR1 MDHEN and CDR2 SYDVKM. Trimming stripped 3 bases from V and 3 bases from J, with 15 bases between. The CDR3 loop reads CASSFQGGNVYEQYF. CDR3 nucleotide sequence: TGTGCCAGCAGTTTTCAGGGGGGGAACGTCTACGAGCAGTACTTC.

The V and J genes are TRBV6-4 and TRBJ1-3, with D possibly matching TRBD1 (6 bases). Germline V gene data show CDR1 as MRHNA and CDR2 as SNTAGT. This CDR3 contains 12 residues. Trimming shortened V by 10 bases and J by 4 bases, and 11 bases separated the two germline ends. The CDR3 DNA reads TGTGCCAACAGGGACAAAGGAAACACCATATATTTT. Translation gives CANRDKGNTIYF.

This chain connects TRBV5-1 to TRBJ2-1; 7 bases align to TRBD2. The germline V gene encodes CDR1 SGHRS and CDR2 YFSETQ. The length of the CDR3 is 16 residues. V shed 0 bases and J 5 bases; nucleotides not matched to a gene: 8. The CDR3 is CASSLDVSGYDNEQFF. CDR3 bases: TGCGCCAGCAGCTTGGACGTTAGCGGGTATGACAATGAGCAGTTCTTC.

The V call is TRBV29-1, the J call TRBJ2-7; either TRBD1 or TRBD2 may supply D (5 bases each). The CDR3 sequence is 12 residues long. Trimming left V 3 bases short and J 6 bases short, with 12 bases between. Germline-derived CDR1 and CDR2 are SQVTM and ANQGSEA. The chain's CDR3 is CSVDGVGGEQYF. The CDR3 DNA is TGCAGCGTTGACGGGGTTGGGGGCGAGCAGTACTTC.

V usage is TRBV12-5 and J usage is TRBJ2-2; unclear D gene. V was cut by 0 bases and J by 6 bases, with 8 bases left in between. CDR1 is LGHNT, CDR2 FRNRAP, per germline. The CDR3 has 14 amino acids. The CDR3 loop reads CASGLVPFPGELFF. The DNA of the CDR3 is TGTGCTAGTGGTTTGGTACCGTTTCCCGGGGAGCTGTTTTTT. Drawing the rest from reference TRBV12-5 and TRBJ2-2, the complete variable domain is DARVTQTPRHKVTEMGQEVTMRCQPILGHNTVFWYRQTMMQGLELLAYFRNRAPLDDSGMPKDRFSAEMPDATLATLKIQPSEPRDSAVYFCASGLVPFPGELFFGEGSRLTVL.

In this sample, this clone turned up once. J is TRBJ2-2 and V is TRBV4-1; D unclear. Germline-derived CDR1 and CDR2 are MGHRA and YSYEKL. This CDR3 comprises 17 residues. Trimming removed 0 bases from V and 4 bases from J, with 15 bases in between. This CDR3 reads CASSQDQEGQTTGELFF. As DNA, the CDR3 is TGCGCCAGCAGCCAAGATCAGGAAGGCCAGACCACCGGGGAGCTGTTTTTT.

The chain recombines TRBV7-2 with TRBJ1-2; no clear D gene. CDR3 length: 18 residues. The germline CDR1 and CDR2 sequences are SGHTA and FQGNSA. V was shortened by 0 bases and J by 8 bases, with 25 bases between the two germline ends. The CDR3, as DNA: TGTGCCAGCAGCTTAGCTCCAAATAATCGACCTGGCGCGGGAGGCTACACCTTC. As protein: CASSLAPNNRPGAGGYTF.

This clone showed up just a few times. This sequence joins TRBV6-4 and TRBJ2-1; no reliable D call. Per the germline V gene, CDR1 is MRHNA and CDR2 is SNTAGT. The CDR3 sequence is 14 residues long. Trimming cost V 0 bases and J 3 bases, with 6 bases left between them. The chain's CDR3 is CASSDSEDYNEQFF. The CDR3 region has the DNA TGTGCCAGCAGTGACTCTGAGGACTACAATGAGCAGTTCTTC.

The chain joins TRBV18 to TRBJ2-7; 11 bases align to TRBD1. Losses at the gene ends were 3 bases for V and 6 bases for J; bases not matched to a gene: 4. Germline values: CDR1 KGHSH, CDR2 LQKENI. The CDR3 runs to 14 residues. CDR3 amino acids: CASSPPGQGGEQYF. The CDR3 coding sequence is TGTGCCAGCTCACCTCCGGGACAGGGGGGCGAGCAGTACTTC.

V and J are TRBV19 and TRBJ2-3, with D uncertain. The CDR3 consists of 15 residues. V lost 1 base and J 2 bases, leaving 10 bases between the germline ends. Germline CDR1 reads LNHDA; CDR2 reads SQIVND (reference sequence). The CDR3 here is CASSIGSANTDTQYF. CDR3 in DNA: TGTGCCAGTAGTATAGGGTCCGCTAACACAGATACGCAGTATTTT.

Comments on this clone: Other DNA sequences of this sample code for an identical CDR3. V gene TRBV7-2 combines with J gene TRBJ1-2; unclear D gene. The CDR3 totals 13 residues. CDR1 and CDR2 (germline): SGHTA, FQGNSA. Trimming shortened V by 1 base and J by 1 base, and 4 bases separated the two germline ends. This chain's CDR3 is CASSLGGNYGYTF. Written as DNA, the CDR3 is TGTGCCAGCAGCTTAGGGGGTAACTATGGCTACACCTTC.